The source of this T cell receptor beta chain is a study of T cells after yellow fever vaccination. This clonotype was recorded at least ten times. At one boundary the junction diverges from the germline segment, which might be a read error. TCRdb reprocessed the 5' RACE reads via MiXCR and lists one record per CDR3 protein. The top ten hold roughly a sixth of the sample, which has about 320,000 distinct CDR3 sequences, around 6.8% seen once. This clonotype was obtained from a man between 18 and 29 years old who received the YFV17D yellow fever vaccine. Sequencing used PBMCs, obtained about 49 days after the first yellow fever vaccination.

The CDR3 loop reads CSADGDPGITNTQYF. The CDR3 coding sequence is TGCAGTGCTGACGGAGACCCAGGGATCACAAATACGCAGTATTTT. V gene TRBV20-1 combines with J gene TRBJ2-3; tentatively, D is TRBD1 (5 bases). The germline gives CDR1 DFQATT, CDR2 SNEGSKA (reference sequence). This CDR3 has 15 residues.